A single sample gave rise to the 22 T cell receptor beta chains below, sequenced in a study of cytomegalovirus exposure and HLA in healthy donors. In the PCR, 60 Vbeta and 13 Jbeta primers were used. Measured with immunoSEQ multiplex PCR; TCRdb has only the in-frame clones, and not every one. In all, the sample yields around 88,000 clones. Specimen: PBMCs. Source of these receptors: a girl between 5 and 17 years old in good health and CMV-seropositive.

The rearrangement joins TRBV7-2 to TRBJ1-2, with TRBD1 matching over 10 bases. Germline assignment: CDR1 SGHTA and CDR2 FQGNSA. This CDR3 has 14 amino acids. With V trimmed by 5 bases and J by 6 bases, 6 bases remained unmatched. The CDR3: CASSTQGTGDGYTF. CDR3 DNA: TGTGCCAGCAGCACTCAAGGGACAGGGGATGGCTACACCTTC.

This chain joins TRBV6-5 and TRBJ1-2; D remains unclear. Germline V gene sequence: CDR1 MNHEY, CDR2 SVGAGI. This CDR3 is built from 13 residues. V was trimmed by 0 bases and J by 8 bases, leaving 10 bases between them. The DNA of the CDR3 is TGTGCCAGCAGTTACTCGAACGGGAACGGCTACACCTTC. Residues: CASSYSNGNGYTF.

The V gene is TRBV5-1, the J gene TRBJ1-2; 10 nucleotides match TRBD1. Germline CDR1 reads SGHRS; CDR2 reads YFSETQ. V dropped 5 bases and J dropped 6; count of bases not matched to a gene: 4. The CDR3 is 13 residues long. This CDR3 is CASRAGTGDGYTF. CDR3 DNA sequence: TGCGCCAGCAGGGCCGGGACAGGGGATGGCTACACCTTC.

This chain uses TRBV5-1 with TRBJ2-7, with D possibly TRBD2 on 6 matching bases. The CDR3 extends over 13 amino acids. Germline V lookup: CDR1 SGHRS, CDR2 YFSETQ. V was shortened by 0 bases and J by 11 bases, with 15 bases between the two germline ends. CDR3 nucleotide sequence: TGCGCCAGCAGCTTGGGTCCGGCCGGGGAGGAGTACTTC. The encoded protein is CASSLGPAGEEYF.

The chain joins TRBV7-3 to TRBJ2-1; 15 nucleotides match TRBD2. Germline trimming cut 4 bases from V and 9 bases from J; bases unmatched to any gene: 4. Germline CDR1 SGHTA, CDR2 FQGTGA. The CDR3 totals 15 residues. The CDR3 DNA sequence: TGTGCCAGCAGCTGGGGACTAGCGGGGGGTGGTGAGCAGTTCTTC. It codes for CASSWGLAGGGEQFF. Drawing the rest from reference TRBV7-3 and TRBJ2-1, the complete variable domain is GAGVSQTPSNKVTEKGKYVELRCDPISGHTALYWYRQSLGQGPEFLIYFQGTGAADDSGLPNDRFFAVRPEGSVSTLKIQRTERGDSAVYLCASSWGLAGGGEQFFGPGTRLTVL.

V and J are TRBV10-3 and TRBJ1-3, with 8 bases that match TRBD1. Trimming cost V 4 bases and J 0 bases; bases outside gene matches: 5. Germline V lookup: CDR1 ENHRY, CDR2 SYGVKD. This CDR3 contains 16 residues. The CDR3 DNA follows: TGTGCCATCAGTGCCGGGACAGGTCTCTCTGGAAACACCATATATTTT. It yields the protein CAISAGTGLSGNTIYF.

This chain uses TRBV7-6 with TRBJ2-7; no definite D call. CDR3 length: 11 residues. Trimming pared 4 bases from V and 6 bases from J, leaving 7 bases between. CDR1 is SGHVS and CDR2 is FNYEAQ in the germline V gene. The CDR3 here is CASSSEFEQYF. The CDR3 bases are TGTGCCAGCAGCTCCGAGTTCGAGCAGTACTTC.

This rearrangement joins TRBV14 to TRBJ2-1; 9 nucleotides line up with TRBD1. V was pared by 0 bases and J by 4 bases, with 1 base of the junction left unmatched. CDR3 size: 15 residues. Germline V gene data show CDR1 as SGHDN and CDR2 as FVKESK. The CDR3 protein is CASSQETGGYNEQFF. The DNA of the CDR3 is TGTGCCAGCAGCCAAGAGACAGGGGGGTACAATGAGCAGTTCTTC. Full variable domain (rest looked up from reference TRBV14 and TRBJ2-1): EAGVTQFPSHSVIEKGQTVTLRCDPISGHDNLYWYRRVMGKEIKFLLHFVKESKQDESGMPNNRFLAERTGGTYSTLKVQPAELEDSGVYFCASSQETGGYNEQFFGPGTRLTVL.

The chain combines TRBV9 with TRBJ2-5; 7 bases line up with TRBD2. Per the germline V gene, CDR1 is SGDLS and CDR2 is YYNGEE. The CDR3 loop spans 13 amino acids. The V gene end was trimmed by 5 bases and the J gene end by 6 bases; junction bases not matched to a gene: 7. CDR3: CASSGGGEKTQYF. CDR3 DNA: TGTGCCAGCAGTGGTGGGGGGGAGAAGACCCAGTACTTC.

The chain joins TRBV30 to TRBJ2-2, with D possibly TRBD1 on 5 matching bases. Germline V gene lookup returns CDR1 GTSNPN and CDR2 SVGIG (reference sequence). The germline V and J ends were trimmed by 8 bases and 4 bases, with 14 bases remaining between them. The CDR3 loop spans 13 amino acids. CDR3 protein: CASTRVPTGELFF. CDR3 DNA sequence: TGTGCCAGCACCAGGGTTCCCACCGGGGAGCTGTTTTTT.

V is TRBV7-3 and J is TRBJ1-1; 8 bases match TRBD1. CDR3 length: 15 amino acids. The ends lost 5 bases at V and 11 bases at J; junction bases unmatched: 16. The V gene's germline CDR1 is SGHTA and CDR2 FQGTGA. The CDR3: CASSLLDRDPEGAFF. DNA of the CDR3: TGTGCCAGCAGCCTATTGGACAGGGACCCCGAGGGGGCTTTCTTT. Together with reference TRBV7-3 and TRBJ1-1, the CDR3 gives the full variable domain: GAGVSQTPSNKVTEKGKYVELRCDPISGHTALYWYRQSLGQGPEFLIYFQGTGAADDSGLPNDRFFAVRPEGSVSTLKIQRTERGDSAVYLCASSLLDRDPEGAFFGQGTRLTVV.

The genes are TRBV4-2 and TRBJ1-5; 11 nucleotides match TRBD1. The CDR3 is 15 amino acids. Germline V gene lookup returns CDR1 LGHNA and CDR2 YNFKEQ. Trimming at V came to 2 bases and at J to 11 bases, leaving 8 bases not matched to a gene. In DNA, the CDR3 is TGTGCCAGCAGCCAAACCCGGGACAGGGGGTACGCCCAGCATTTT. Amino acids: CASSQTRDRGYAQHF.

This chain joins TRBV4-2 and TRBJ1-5; D may be TRBD1 (5 bases). CDR3 length: 16 amino acids. V was shortened by 1 base and J by 0 bases, with 10 bases between the two germline ends. Germline V gene data show CDR1 as LGHNA and CDR2 as YNFKEQ. The CDR3 DNA follows: TGTGCCAGCAGCCAAGTGAGCAGGGATAGCAATCAGCCCCAGCATTTT. Translated, it gives CASSQVSRDSNQPQHF.

This rearrangement joins TRBV15 to TRBJ1-2, with D uncertain. Deletions cut 3 bases from V and 4 bases from J, with 18 bases between. Germline CDR1 LNHNV, CDR2 YYDKDF (reference sequence). This CDR3 contains 16 residues. This CDR3 is CATSSQVGPGGYGYTF. The CDR3 DNA reads TGTGCCACCAGCAGCCAGGTCGGGCCCGGAGGCTATGGCTACACCTTC.

This chain joins TRBV28 and TRBJ1-4; 9 nucleotides match TRBD1. The CDR3 loop spans 16 amino acids. Per the germline V gene, CDR1 is MDHEN and CDR2 is SYDVKM. The V and J ends lost 6 bases and 9 bases, in that order; junction bases with no gene match: 14. CDR3 DNA: TGTGCCAGCAGCAGACAAAGGACAGGGGAAGGAAAAAAACTGTTTTTT. Protein sequence: CASSRQRTGEGKKLFF.

The chain recombines TRBV4-1 with TRBJ1-4; D uncertain. CDR3 length: 13 residues. Germline lookup yields CDR1 MGHRA and CDR2 YSYEKL. Trimming took 2 bases from V and 8 from J, leaving 9 bases between them. Written as DNA, the CDR3 is TGCGCCAGCAGCCAAAGTAACCGGGAAAAACTGTTTTTT. It yields the protein CASSQSNREKLFF.

J is TRBJ2-7 and V is TRBV7-9, with 7 bases fitting TRBD1. Germline CDR1 and CDR2: SEHNR and FQNEAQ (reference sequence). V dropped 5 bases and J dropped 4; count of bases not matched to a gene: 11. The CDR3 runs to 15 residues. CDR3 sequence (DNA): TGTGCCAGCAGCCCCCTCGGGGCAGGGGGTTACGAGCAGTACTTC. It translates to CASSPLGAGGYEQYF.

The chain employs TRBV4-3 and TRBJ1-4; D unresolved. The CDR3 runs to 16 residues. CDR1 and CDR2 from the germline V gene are LGHNA and YSLEER. With 4 bases removed from V and 2 bases from J, the gap between germline ends came to 14 bases. The CDR3 nucleotides are TGCGCCAGCAGCCGCCAAGATTCGGGGACTAATGAAAAACTGTTTTTT. It specifies CASSRQDSGTNEKLFF.

The CDR3 DNA is TGTGCCAGCAGTCGGACAGTACAAGAGACCCAGTACTTC. Its translation: CASSRTVQETQYF. V is TRBV6-5 and J is TRBJ2-5; perhaps TRBD1 as D (6 bases). Trimming cost V 5 bases and J 2 bases, with 9 bases left between them. The CDR3 runs 13 residues. CDR1 and CDR2 from the germline V gene are MNHEY and SVGAGI.

The chain uses TRBV5-6 and TRBJ1-2; D may be TRBD1 (5 bases). Looked up from germline, CDR1 is SGHDT and CDR2 is YYEEEE. The CDR3 totals 15 residues. V was shortened by 3 bases and J by 7 bases, with 19 bases between the two germline ends. The CDR3 region has the DNA TGTGCCAGCAGCTCAAGGGGTGTGACGGCCTTTGGCTACACCTTC. Its protein is CASSSRGVTAFGYTF.

The gene calls are TRBV7-9 and TRBJ1-2; 10 bases agree with TRBD1. CDR3 length: 13 residues. The germline V gene has CDR1 SEHNR and CDR2 FQNEAQ (reference sequence). V lost 5 bases and J lost 9; bases outside the gene matches: 6. The CDR3 DNA is TGTGCCAGCAGCCCCGACAGGGGGCGAAGCTACACCTTC. Translation: CASSPDRGRSYTF.

CDR3: CASSTSGLEEQFF. CDR3 nucleotide sequence: TGTGCCAGCAGCACCTCCGGACTAGAGGAGCAGTTCTTC. The J gene is TRBJ2-1, the V gene TRBV9; 7 nucleotides agree with TRBD2. The CDR3 length is 13 residues. Losses at the gene ends were 4 bases for V and 10 bases for J; bases not matched to a gene: 8. Germline CDR1 reads SGDLS; CDR2 reads YYNGEE.